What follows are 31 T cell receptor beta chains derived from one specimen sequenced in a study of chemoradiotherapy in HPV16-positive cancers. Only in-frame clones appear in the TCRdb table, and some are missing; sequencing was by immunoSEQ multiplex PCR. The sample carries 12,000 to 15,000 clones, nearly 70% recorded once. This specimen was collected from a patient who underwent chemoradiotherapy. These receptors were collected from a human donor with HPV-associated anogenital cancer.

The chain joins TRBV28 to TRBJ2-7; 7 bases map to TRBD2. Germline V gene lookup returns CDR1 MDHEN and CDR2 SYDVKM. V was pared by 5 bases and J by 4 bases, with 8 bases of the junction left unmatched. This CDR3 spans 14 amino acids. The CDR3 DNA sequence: TGTGCCAGCAGTCTAAGCGGGATAGTATACGAGCAGTACTTC. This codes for CASSLSGIVYEQYF.

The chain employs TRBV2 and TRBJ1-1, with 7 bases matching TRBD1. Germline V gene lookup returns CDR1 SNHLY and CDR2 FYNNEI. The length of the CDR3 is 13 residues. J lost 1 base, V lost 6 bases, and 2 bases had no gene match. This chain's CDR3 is CASRGQKNTEAFF. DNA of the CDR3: TGTGCCAGCAGGGGACAGAAGAACACTGAAGCTTTCTTT.

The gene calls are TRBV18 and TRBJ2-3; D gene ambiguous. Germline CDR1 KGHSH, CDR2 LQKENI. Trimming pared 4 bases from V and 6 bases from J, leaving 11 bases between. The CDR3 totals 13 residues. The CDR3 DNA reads TGTGCCAGCTCACGAAATGAGAAGGATACGCAGTATTTT. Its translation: CASSRNEKDTQYF.

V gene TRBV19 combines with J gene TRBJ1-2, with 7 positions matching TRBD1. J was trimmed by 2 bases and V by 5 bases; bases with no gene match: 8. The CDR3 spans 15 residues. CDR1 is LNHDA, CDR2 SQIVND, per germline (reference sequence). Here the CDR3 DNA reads TGTGCCAGTAGTCCAGAGACAGGGACCAACTATGGCTACACCTTC. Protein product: CASSPETGTNYGYTF.

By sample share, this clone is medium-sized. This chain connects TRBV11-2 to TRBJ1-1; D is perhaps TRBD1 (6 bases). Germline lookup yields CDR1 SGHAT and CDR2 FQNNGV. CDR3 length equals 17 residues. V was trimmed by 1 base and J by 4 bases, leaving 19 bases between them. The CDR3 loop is CASSLGVQGRKGTEAFF. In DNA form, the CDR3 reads TGTGCCAGCAGCTTAGGGGTCCAGGGGAGGAAAGGCACTGAAGCTTTCTTT. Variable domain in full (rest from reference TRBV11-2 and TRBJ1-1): EAGVAQSPRYKIIEKRQSVAFWCNPISGHATLYWYQQILGQGPKLLIQFQNNGVVDDSQLPKDRFSAERLKGVDSTLKIQPAKLEDSAVYLCASSLGVQGRKGTEAFFGQGTRLTVV.

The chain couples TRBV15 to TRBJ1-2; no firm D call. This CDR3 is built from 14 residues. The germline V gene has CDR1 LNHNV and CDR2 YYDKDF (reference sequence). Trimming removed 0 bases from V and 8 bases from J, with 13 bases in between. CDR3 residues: CATSRDLRRPGYTF. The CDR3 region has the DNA TGTGCCACCAGCAGAGACCTTCGACGGCCCGGCTACACCTTC.

CDR3: CASSYKALSTEAFF. The CDR3 DNA reads TGTGCCAGCAGTTACAAGGCGCTGAGCACTGAAGCTTTCTTT. This chain uses TRBV2 with TRBJ1-1; no definite D call. Trimming took 5 bases from V and 4 from J, leaving 14 bases between them. There are 14 residues in the CDR3. Germline V gene sequence: CDR1 SNHLY, CDR2 FYNNEI.

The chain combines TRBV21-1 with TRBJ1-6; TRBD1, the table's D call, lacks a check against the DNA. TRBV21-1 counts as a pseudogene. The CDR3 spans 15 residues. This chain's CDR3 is CASSNTASYNSPLHF. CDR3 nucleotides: TGTGCCAGCAGCAATACAGCCTCCTATAATTCACCCCTCCACTTT.

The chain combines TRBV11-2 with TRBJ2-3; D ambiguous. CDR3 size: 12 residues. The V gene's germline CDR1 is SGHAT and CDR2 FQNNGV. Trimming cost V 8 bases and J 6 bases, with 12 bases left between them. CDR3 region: CASGFVSDTQYF. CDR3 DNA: TGTGCCAGCGGGTTTGTTTCTGATACGCAGTATTTT. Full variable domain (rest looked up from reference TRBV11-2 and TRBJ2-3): EAGVAQSPRYKIIEKRQSVAFWCNPISGHATLYWYQQILGQGPKLLIQFQNNGVVDDSQLPKDRFSAERLKGVDSTLKIQPAKLEDSAVYLCASGFVSDTQYFGPGTRLTVL.

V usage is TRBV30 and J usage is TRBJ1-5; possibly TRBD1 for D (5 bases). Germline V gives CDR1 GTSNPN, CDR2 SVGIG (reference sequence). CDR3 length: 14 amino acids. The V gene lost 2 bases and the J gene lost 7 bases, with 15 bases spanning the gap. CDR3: CAWSLLGTLQPQHF. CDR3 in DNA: TGTGCCTGGAGTTTGTTGGGGACGTTACAGCCCCAGCATTTT.

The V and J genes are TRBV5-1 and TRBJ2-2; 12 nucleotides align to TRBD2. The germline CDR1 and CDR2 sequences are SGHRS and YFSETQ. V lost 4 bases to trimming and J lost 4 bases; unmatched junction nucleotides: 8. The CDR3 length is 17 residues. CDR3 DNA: TGCGCCAGCAGCCCACGGACTAGCGGGGCGGGCACCGGGGAGCTGTTTTTT. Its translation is CASSPRTSGAGTGELFF.

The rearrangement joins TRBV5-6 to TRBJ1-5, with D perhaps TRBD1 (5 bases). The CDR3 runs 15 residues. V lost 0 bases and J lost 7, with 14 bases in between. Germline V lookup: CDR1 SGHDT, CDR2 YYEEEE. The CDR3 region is CASSLGSGRGQPQHF. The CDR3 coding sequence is TGTGCCAGCAGCTTGGGTTCAGGGCGAGGACAGCCCCAGCATTTT.

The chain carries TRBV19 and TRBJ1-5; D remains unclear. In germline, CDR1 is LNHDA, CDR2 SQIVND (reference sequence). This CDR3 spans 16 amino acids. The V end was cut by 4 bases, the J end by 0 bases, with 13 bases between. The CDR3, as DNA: TGTGCCAGTAGTAGCCTTTGGCGAGATAGCAATCAGCCCCAGCATTTT. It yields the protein CASSSLWRDSNQPQHF.

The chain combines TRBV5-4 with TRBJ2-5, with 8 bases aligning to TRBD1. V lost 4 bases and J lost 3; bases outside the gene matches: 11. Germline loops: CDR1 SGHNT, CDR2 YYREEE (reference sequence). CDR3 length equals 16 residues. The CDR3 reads CASSPRTGMWEETQYF. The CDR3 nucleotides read TGTGCCAGCAGCCCCCGGACAGGGATGTGGGAAGAGACCCAGTACTTC. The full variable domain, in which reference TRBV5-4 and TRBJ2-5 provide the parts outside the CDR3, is ETGVTQSPTHLIKTRGQQVTLRCSSQSGHNTVSWYQQALGQGPQFIFQYYREEENGRGNFPPRFSGLQFPNYSSELNVNALELDDSALYLCASSPRTGMWEETQYFGPGTRLLVL.

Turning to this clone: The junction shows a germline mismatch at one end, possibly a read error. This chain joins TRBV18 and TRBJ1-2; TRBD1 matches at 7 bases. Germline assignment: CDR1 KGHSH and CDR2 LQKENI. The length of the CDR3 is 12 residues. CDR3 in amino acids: CASSDRQGQAEF. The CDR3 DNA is TGTGCCAGCTCAGACCGACAGGGCCAGGCTGAATTC.

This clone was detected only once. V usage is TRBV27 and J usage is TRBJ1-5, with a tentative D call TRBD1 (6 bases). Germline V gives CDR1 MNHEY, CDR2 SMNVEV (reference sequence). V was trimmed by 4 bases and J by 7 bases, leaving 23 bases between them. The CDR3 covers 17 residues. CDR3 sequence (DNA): TGTGCCAGCAGTTCCGGGGTCCAGGGGACGGATAAACAGCCCCAGCATTTT. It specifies CASSSGVQGTDKQPQHF.

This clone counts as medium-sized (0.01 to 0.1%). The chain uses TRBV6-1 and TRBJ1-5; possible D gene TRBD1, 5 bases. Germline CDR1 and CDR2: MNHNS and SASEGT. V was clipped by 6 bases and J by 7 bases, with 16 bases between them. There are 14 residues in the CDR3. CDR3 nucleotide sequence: TGTGCCAGCAGCGATTACCCTGGACACCAGCCCCAGCATTTT. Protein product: CASSDYPGHQPQHF.

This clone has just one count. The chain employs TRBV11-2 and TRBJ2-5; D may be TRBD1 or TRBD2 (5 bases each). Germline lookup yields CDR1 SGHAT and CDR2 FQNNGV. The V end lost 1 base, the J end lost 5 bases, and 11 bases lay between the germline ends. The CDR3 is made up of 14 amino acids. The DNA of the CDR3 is TGTGCCAGCAGCTTAGGAGGGGCCCGGGAGACCCAGTACTTC. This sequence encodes CASSLGGARETQYF. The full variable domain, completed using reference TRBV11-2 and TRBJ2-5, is EAGVAQSPRYKIIEKRQSVAFWCNPISGHATLYWYQQILGQGPKLLIQFQNNGVVDDSQLPKDRFSAERLKGVDSTLKIQPAKLEDSAVYLCASSLGGARETQYFGPGTRLLVL.

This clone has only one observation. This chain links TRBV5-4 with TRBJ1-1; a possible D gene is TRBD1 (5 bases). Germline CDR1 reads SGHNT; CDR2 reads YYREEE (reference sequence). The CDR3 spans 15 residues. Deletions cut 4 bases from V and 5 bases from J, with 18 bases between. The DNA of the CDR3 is TGTGCCAGCAGCCTAGGAGGGCAGGGATATACTGAAGCTTTCTTT. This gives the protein CASSLGGQGYTEAFF.

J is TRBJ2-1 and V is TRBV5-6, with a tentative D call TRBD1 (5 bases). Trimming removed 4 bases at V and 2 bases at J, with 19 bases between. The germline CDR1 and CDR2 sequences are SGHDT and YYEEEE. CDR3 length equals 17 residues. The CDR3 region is CASSPFRKGPAYNEQFF. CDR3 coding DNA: TGTGCCAGCAGCCCTTTCCGGAAGGGGCCCGCCTACAATGAGCAGTTCTTC.

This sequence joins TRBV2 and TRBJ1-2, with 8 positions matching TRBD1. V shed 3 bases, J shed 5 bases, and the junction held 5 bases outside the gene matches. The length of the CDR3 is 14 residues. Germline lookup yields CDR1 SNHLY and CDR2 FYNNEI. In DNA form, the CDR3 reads TGTGCCAGCAGTGAGGCAGGGGGCAGGTATGGCTACACCTTC. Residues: CASSEAGGRYGYTF.

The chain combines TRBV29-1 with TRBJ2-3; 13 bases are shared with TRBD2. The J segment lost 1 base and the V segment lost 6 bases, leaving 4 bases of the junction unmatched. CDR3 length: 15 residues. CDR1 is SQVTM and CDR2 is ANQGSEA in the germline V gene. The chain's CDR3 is CSVRTSGGRTDTQYF. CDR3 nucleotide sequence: TGCAGCGTCCGGACTAGCGGGGGCCGCACAGATACGCAGTATTTT.

Here the CDR3 DNA reads TGTGCCAGCAGTGGGTGGGCCGTGGAGCAGTTCTTC. As protein: CASSGWAVEQFF. The gene calls are TRBV2 and TRBJ2-1; D is unclear. The CDR3 is made up of 12 amino acids. V was cut by 4 bases and J by 10 bases, with 11 bases left in between. Germline V gene sequence: CDR1 SNHLY, CDR2 FYNNEI.

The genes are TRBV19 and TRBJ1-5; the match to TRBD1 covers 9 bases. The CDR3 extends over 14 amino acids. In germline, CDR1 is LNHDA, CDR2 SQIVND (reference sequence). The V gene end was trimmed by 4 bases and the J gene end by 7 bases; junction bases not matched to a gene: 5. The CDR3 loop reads CASSNPGQGQPQHF. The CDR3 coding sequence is TGTGCCAGTAGTAACCCGGGACAGGGCCAGCCCCAGCATTTT.

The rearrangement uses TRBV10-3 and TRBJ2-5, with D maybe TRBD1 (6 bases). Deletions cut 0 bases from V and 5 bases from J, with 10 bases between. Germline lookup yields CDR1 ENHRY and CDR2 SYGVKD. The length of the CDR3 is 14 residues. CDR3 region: CAISESMGAETQYF. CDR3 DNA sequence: TGTGCCATCAGTGAGTCGATGGGGGCGGAGACCCAGTACTTC.

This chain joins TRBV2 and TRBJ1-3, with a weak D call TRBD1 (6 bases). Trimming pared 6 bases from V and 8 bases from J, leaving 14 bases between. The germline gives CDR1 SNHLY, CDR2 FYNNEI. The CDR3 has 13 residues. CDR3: CASRVQGWDTIYF. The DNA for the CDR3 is TGTGCCAGCAGGGTACAGGGCTGGGACACCATATATTTT.

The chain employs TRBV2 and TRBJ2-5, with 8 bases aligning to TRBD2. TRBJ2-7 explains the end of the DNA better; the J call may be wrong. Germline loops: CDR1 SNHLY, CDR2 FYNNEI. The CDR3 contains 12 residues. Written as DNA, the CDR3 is TGTGCCAGCAGGGGGACTAGCTACGAGCAGTACTTC. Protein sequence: CASRGTSYEQYF.

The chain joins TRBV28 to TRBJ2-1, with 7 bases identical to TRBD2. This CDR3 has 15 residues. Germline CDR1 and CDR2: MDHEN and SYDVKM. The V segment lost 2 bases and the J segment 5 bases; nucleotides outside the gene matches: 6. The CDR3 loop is CASSLVTSFDNEQFF. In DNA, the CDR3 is TGTGCCAGCAGTTTAGTGACTAGCTTTGACAATGAGCAGTTCTTC.

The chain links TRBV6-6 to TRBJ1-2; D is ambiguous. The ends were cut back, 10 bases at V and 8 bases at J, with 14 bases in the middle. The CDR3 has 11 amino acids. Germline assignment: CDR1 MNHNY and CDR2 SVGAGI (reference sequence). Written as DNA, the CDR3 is TGTGCCACAACTCAGTCCTGGGGCTACACCTTC. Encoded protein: CATTQSWGYTF.

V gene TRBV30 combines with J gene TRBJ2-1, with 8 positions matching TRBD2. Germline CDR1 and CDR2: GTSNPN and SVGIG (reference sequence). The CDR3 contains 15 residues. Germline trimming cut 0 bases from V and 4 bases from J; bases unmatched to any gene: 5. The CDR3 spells CAWSVRRGVYNEQFF. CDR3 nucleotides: TGTGCCTGGAGTGTACGGCGGGGGGTTTACAATGAGCAGTTCTTC.

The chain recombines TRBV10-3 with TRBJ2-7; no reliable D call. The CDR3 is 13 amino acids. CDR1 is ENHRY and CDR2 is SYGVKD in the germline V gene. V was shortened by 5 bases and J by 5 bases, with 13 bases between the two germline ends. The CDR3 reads CAISHGPYDEQYF. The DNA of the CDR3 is TGTGCCATCAGTCACGGACCATACGACGAGCAGTACTTC.